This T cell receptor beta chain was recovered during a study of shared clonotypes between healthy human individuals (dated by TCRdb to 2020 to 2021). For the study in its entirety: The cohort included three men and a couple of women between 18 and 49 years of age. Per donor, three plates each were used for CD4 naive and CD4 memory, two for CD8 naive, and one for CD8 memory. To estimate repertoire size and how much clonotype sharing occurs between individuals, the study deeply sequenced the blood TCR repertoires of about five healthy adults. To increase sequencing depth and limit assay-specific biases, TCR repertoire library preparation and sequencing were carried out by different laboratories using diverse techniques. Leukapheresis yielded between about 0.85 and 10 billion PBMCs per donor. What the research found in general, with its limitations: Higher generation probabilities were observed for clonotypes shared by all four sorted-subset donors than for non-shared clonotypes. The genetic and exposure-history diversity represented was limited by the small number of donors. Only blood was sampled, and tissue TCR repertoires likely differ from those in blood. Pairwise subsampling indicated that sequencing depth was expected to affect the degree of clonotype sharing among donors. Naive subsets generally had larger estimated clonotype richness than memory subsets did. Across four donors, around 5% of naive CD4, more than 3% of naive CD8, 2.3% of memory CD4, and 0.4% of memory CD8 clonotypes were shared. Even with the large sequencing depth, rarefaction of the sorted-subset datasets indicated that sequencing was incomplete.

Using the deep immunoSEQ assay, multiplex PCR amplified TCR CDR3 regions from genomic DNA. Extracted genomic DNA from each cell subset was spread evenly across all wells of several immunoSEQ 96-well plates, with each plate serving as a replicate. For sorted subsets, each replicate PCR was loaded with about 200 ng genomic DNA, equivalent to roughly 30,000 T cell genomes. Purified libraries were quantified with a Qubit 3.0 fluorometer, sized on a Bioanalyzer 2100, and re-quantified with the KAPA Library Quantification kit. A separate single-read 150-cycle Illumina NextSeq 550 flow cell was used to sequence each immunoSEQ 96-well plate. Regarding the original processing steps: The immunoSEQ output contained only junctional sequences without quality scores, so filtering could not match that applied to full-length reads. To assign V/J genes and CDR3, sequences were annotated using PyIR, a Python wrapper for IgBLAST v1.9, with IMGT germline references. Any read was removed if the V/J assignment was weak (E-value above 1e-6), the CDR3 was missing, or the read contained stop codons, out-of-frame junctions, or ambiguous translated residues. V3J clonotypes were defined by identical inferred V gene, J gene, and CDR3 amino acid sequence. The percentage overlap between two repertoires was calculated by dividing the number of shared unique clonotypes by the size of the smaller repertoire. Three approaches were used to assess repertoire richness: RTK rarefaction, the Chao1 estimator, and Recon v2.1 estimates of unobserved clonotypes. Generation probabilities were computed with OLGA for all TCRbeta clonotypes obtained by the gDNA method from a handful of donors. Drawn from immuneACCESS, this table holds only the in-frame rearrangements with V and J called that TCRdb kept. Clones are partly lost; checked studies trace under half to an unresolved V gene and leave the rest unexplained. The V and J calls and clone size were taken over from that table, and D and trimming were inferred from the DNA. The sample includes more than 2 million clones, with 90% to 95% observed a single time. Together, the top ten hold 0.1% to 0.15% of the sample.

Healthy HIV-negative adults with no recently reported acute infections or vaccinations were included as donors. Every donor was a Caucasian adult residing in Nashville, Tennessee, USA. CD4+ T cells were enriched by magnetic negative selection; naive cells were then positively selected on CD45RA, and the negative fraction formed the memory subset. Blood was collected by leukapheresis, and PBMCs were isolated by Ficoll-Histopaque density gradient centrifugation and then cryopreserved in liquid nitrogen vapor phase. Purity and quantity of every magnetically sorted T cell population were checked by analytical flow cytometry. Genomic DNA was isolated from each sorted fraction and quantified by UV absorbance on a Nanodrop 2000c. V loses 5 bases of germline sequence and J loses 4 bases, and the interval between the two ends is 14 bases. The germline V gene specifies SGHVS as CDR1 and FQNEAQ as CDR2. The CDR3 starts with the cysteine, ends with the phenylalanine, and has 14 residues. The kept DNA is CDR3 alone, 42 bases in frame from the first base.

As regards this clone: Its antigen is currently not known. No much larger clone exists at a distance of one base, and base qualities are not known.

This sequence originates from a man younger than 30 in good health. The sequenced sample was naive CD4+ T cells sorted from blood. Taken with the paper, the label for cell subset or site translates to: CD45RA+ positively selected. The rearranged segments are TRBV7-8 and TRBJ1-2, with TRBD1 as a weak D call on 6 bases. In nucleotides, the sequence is TGTGCCAGCAGCGTTACAGGGATCGGCTATGGCTACACCTTC. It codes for CASSVTGIGYGYTF.